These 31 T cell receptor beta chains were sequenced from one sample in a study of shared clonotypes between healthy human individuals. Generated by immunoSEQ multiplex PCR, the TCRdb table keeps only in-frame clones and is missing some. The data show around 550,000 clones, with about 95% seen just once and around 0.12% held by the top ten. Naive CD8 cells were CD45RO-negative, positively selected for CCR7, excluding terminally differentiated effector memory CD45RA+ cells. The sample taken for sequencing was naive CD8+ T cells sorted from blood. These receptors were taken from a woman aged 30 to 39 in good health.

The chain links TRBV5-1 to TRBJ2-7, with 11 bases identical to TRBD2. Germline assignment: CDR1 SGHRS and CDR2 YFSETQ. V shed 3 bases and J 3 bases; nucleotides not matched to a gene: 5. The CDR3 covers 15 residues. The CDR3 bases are TGCGCCAGCAGCTCTACCGGGACTAGCGGCTACGAGCAGTACTTC. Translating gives CASSSTGTSGYEQYF.

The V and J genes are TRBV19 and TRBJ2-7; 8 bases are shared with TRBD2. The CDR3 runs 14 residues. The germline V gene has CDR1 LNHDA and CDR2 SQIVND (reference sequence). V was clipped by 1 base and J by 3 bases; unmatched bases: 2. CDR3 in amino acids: CASSIVLADYEQYF. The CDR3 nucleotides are TGTGCCAGTAGTATAGTACTAGCGGACTACGAGCAGTACTTC.

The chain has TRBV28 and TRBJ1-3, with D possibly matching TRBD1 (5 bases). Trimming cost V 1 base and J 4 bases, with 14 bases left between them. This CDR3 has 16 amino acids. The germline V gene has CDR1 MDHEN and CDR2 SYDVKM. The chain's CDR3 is CASSLYVGTAGNTIYF. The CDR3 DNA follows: TGTGCCAGCAGTTTATACGTTGGGACCGCCGGAAACACCATATATTTT.

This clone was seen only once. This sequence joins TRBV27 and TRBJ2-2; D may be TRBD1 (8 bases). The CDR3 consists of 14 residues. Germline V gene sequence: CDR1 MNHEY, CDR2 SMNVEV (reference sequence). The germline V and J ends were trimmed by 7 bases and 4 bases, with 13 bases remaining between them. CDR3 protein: CASMTGEGTGELFF. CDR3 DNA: TGTGCCAGCATGACAGGGGAGGGCACCGGGGAGCTGTTTTTT.

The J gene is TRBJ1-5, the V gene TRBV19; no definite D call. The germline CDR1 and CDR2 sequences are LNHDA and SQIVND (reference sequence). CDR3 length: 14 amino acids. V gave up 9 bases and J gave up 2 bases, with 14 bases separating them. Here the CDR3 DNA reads TGTGCCAGCCTAAGGCCTGGGGGCAATCAGCCCCAGCATTTT. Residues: CASLRPGGNQPQHF.

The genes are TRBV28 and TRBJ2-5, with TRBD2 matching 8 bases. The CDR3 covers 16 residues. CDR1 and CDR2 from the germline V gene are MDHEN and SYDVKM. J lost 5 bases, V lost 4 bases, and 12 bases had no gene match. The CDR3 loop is CASSSLAGAGWETQYF. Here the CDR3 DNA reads TGTGCCAGCAGTTCGCTAGCGGGTGCGGGCTGGGAGACCCAGTACTTC.

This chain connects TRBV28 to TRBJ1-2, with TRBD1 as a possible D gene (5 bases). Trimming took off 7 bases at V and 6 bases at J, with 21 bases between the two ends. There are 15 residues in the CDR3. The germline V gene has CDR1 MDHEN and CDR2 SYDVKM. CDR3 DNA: TGTGCCAGCACCCGAAGTGGGGGATTGAGCGATGGCTACACCTTC. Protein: CASTRSGGLSDGYTF.

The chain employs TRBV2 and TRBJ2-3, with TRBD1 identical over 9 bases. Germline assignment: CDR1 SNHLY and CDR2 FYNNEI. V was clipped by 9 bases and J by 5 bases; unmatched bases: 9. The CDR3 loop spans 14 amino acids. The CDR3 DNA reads TGTGCCAGGGGATACAGGGGGCTAGGAGATACGCAGTATTTT. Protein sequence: CARGYRGLGDTQYF.

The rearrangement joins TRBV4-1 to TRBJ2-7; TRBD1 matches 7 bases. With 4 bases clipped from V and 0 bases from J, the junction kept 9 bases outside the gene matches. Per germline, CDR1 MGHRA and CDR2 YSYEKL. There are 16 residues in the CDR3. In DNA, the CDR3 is TGCGCCAGCAGCCCACAGGACAGGCAGAGCTCCTACGAGCAGTACTTC. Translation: CASSPQDRQSSYEQYF.

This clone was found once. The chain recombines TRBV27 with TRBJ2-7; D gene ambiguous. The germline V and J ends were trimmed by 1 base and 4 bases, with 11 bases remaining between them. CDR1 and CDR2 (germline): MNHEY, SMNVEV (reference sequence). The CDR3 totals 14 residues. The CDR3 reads CASSLYYVNYEQYF. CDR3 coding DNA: TGTGCCAGCAGTTTATATTACGTAAATTACGAGCAGTACTTC.

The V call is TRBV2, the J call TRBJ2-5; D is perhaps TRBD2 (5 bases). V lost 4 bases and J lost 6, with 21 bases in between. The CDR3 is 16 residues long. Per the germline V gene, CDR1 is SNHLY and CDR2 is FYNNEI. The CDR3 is CASSADRNQRVQTQYF. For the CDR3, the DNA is TGTGCCAGCAGTGCTGACCGAAACCAGAGGGTACAGACCCAGTACTTC.

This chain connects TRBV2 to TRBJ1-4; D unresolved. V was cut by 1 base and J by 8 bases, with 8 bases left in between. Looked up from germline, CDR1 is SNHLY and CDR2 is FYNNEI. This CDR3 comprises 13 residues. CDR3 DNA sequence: TGTGCCAGCAGTGAAGTGCTGACAGAAAAACTGTTTTTT. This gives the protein CASSEVLTEKLFF.

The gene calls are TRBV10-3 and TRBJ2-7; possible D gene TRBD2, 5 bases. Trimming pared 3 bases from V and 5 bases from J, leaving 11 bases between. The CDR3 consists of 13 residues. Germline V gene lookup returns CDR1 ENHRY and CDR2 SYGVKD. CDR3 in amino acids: CAISEPGEDEQYF. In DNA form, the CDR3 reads TGTGCCATCAGTGAACCCGGGGAAGACGAGCAGTACTTC.

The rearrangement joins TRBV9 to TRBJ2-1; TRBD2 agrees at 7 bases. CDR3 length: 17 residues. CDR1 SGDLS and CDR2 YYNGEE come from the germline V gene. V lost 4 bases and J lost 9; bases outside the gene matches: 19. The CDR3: CASSTSPLSGGRTEQFF. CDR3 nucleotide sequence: TGTGCCAGCAGCACCTCTCCACTTTCCGGGGGGAGAACTGAGCAGTTCTTC.

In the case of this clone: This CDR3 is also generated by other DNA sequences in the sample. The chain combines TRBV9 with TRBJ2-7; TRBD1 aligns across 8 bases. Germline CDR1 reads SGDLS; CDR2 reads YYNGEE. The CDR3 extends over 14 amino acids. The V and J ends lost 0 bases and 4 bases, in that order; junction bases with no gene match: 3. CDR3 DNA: TGTGCCAGCAGCGTAGGGCAGGGGGCATACGAGCAGTACTTC. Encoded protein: CASSVGQGAYEQYF.

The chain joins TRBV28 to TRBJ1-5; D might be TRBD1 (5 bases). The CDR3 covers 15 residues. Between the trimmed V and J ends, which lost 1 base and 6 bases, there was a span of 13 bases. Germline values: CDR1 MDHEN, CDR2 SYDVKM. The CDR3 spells CASSLFSGAVQPQHF. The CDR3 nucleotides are TGTGCCAGCAGTTTATTCTCCGGGGCAGTTCAGCCCCAGCATTTT.

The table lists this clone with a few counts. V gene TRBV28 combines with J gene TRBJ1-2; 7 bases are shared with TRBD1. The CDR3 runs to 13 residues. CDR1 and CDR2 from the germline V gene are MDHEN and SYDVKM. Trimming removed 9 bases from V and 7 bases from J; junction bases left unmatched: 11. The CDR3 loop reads CASGDSGAIGYTF. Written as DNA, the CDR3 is TGTGCCAGTGGGGACAGCGGGGCGATTGGCTACACCTTC.

CDR3 amino acids: CASSFGGAYYGYTF. CDR3 sequence (DNA): TGTGCCAGCAGTTTTGGGGGGGCCTACTATGGCTACACCTTC. The chain joins TRBV28 to TRBJ1-2, with D perhaps TRBD1 (6 bases). CDR1 is MDHEN, CDR2 SYDVKM, per germline. This CDR3 comprises 14 residues. Deletions cut 3 bases from V and 3 bases from J, with 11 bases between.

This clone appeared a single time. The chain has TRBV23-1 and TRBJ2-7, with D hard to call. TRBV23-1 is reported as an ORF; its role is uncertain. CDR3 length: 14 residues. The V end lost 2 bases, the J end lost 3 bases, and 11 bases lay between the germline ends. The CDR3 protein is CASSQPPPSYEQYF. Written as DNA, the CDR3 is TGCGCCAGCAGTCAACCTCCACCCAGCTACGAGCAGTACTTC.

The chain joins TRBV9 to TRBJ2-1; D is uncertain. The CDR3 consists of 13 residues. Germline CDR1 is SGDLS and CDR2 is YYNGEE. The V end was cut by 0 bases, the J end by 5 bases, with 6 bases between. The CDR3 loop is CASSVDSHNEQFF. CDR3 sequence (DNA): TGTGCCAGCAGCGTAGACAGCCACAATGAGCAGTTCTTC.

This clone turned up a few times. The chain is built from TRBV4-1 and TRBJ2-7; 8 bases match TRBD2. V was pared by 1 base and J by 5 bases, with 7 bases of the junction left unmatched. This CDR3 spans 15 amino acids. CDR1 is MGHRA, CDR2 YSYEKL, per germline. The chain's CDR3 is CASSQVTSGSHEQYF. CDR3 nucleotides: TGCGCCAGCAGCCAAGTTACCAGCGGGAGCCACGAGCAGTACTTC.

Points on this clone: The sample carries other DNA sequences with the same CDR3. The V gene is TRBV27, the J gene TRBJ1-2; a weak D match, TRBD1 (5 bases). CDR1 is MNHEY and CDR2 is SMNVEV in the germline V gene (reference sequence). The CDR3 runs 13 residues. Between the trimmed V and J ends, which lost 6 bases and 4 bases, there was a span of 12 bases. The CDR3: CASSLGPVYGYTF. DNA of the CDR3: TGTGCCAGCAGCCTGGGGCCCGTCTATGGCTACACCTTC.

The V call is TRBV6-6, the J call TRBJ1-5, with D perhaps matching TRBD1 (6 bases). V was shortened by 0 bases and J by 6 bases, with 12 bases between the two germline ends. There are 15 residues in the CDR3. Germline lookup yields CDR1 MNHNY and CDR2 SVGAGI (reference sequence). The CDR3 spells CASSYSVGGFQPQHF. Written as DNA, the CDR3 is TGTGCCAGCAGTTACTCAGTAGGGGGTTTTCAGCCCCAGCATTTT.

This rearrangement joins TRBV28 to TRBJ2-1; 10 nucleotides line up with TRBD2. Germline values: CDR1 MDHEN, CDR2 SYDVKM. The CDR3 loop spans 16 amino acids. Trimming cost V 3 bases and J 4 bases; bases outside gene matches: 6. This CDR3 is CASSFIAGGLYNEQFF. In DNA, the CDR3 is TGTGCCAGCAGTTTTATAGCGGGAGGCCTTTACAATGAGCAGTTCTTC.

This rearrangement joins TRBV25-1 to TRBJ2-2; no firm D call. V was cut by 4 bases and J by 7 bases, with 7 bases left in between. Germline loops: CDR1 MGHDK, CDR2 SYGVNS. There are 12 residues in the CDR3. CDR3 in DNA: TGTGCCAGCAGTGGAGCGCACGGGGAGCTGTTTTTT. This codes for CASSGAHGELFF.

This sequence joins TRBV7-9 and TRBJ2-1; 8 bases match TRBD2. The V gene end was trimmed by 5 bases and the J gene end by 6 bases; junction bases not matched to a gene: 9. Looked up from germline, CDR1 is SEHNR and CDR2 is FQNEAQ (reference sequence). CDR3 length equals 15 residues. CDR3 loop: CASSAGTSRINEQFF. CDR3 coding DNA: TGTGCCAGCAGCGCCGGGACTAGTCGAATCAATGAGCAGTTCTTC.

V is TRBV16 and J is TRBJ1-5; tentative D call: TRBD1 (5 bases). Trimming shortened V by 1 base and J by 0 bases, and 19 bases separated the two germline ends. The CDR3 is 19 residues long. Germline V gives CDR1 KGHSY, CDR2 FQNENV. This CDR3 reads CASSQWGDLGALSNQPQHF. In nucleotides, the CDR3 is TGTGCCAGCAGCCAATGGGGAGACCTAGGGGCTCTTAGCAATCAGCCCCAGCATTTT.

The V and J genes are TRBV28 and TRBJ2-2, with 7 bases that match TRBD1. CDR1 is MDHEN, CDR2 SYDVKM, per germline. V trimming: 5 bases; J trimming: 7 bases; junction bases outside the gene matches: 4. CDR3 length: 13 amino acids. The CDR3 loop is CASSPGGGGELFF. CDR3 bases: TGTGCCAGCAGTCCAGGGGGTGGCGGGGAGCTGTTTTTT.

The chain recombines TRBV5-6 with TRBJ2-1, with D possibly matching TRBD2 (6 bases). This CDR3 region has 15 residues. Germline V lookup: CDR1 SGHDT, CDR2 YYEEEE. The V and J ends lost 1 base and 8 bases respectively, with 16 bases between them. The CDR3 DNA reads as TGTGCCAGCAGCTTGTCGCCGGGACTTGGCGATGAGCAGTTCTTC. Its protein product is CASSLSPGLGDEQFF.

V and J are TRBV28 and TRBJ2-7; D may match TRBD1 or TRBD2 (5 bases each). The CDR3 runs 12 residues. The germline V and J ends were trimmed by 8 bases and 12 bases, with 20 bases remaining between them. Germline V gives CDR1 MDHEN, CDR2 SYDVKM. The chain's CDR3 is CASGDPDARGYF. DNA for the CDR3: TGTGCCAGCGGTGATCCTGACGCGAGGGGGTACTTC.

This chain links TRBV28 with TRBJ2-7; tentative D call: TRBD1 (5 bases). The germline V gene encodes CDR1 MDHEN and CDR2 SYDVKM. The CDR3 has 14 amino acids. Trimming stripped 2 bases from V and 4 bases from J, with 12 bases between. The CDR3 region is CASSLIGADYEQYF. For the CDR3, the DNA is TGTGCCAGCAGTTTAATTGGGGCCGATTACGAGCAGTACTTC.